A selection of T cell receptor beta chains follows, all from one sample in a study of blood T cell repertoires in COVID-19. Sequenced by immunoSEQ multiplex PCR; TCRdb stores in-frame clones only, minus some. The sample lists tens of thousands of clones, 80% to 90% occurring once. Material for sequencing was peripheral blood. The source is a woman aged 55 to 70 with acute or convalescent COVID-19. CDR3s include the opening cysteine and the closing phenylalanine or tryptophan. Fields, in order: V gene, J gene, D gene, clone size, CDR3 protein, CDR3 DNA. D genes are given only for firm matches. Expanded clones are given a class, and other clones once, few, many or no size at all.

>TRBV5-1|TRBJ2-2|-|once
CASSLAAGTNTGELFF
TGCGCCAGCAGCTTGGCGGCAGGGACGAACACCGGGGAGCTGTTTTTT
>TRBV5-4|TRBJ1-2|TRBD1|-
CASSPGGTGAAYGYTF
TGTGCCAGCAGCCCGGGGGGGACAGGGGCCGCGTATGGCTACACCTTC
>TRBV28|TRBJ1-5|TRBD1|-
CASSFPQGYQPQHF
TGTGCCAGCAGTTTTCCACAGGGGTATCAGCCCCAGCATTTT
>TRBV5-1|TRBJ1-3|-|-
CASSLAAGPGNTIYF
TGCGCCAGCAGCTTGGCGGCAGGTCCTGGAAACACCATATATTTT
>TRBV7-2|TRBJ1-2|TRBD1|-
CASSFATGSPYGYTF
TGTGCCAGCAGCTTCGCGACAGGGTCTCCCTATGGCTACACCTTC
>TRBV9|TRBJ1-1|-|-
CASSLDTNTEAFF
TGTGCCAGCAGCCTGGACACGAACACTGAAGCTTTCTTT
>TRBV7-9|TRBJ2-1|TRBD2|-
CASSLNLAGGPYNEQFF
TGTGCCAGCAGCCTCAACTTAGCGGGGGGGCCCTACAATGAGCAGTTCTTC
>TRBV28|TRBJ1-1|-|-
CASSFNRDTEAFF
TGTGCCAGCAGTTTCAACAGGGACACTGAAGCTTTCTTT
>TRBV10-3|TRBJ1-1|TRBD1|few
CAITRTGRNTEAFF
TGTGCCATCACCCGGACAGGGAGGAACACTGAAGCTTTCTTT
>TRBV3-1/TRBV3-2|TRBJ2-3|TRBD1|-
CASSVNRGPYTDTQYF
TGTGCTAGCAGCGTAAACAGGGGGCCCTACACAGATACGCAGTATTTT
>TRBV28|TRBJ2-1|TRBD2|-
CASSPGGLAQEQFF
TGTGCCAGCAGTCCGGGAGGACTAGCTCAAGAGCAGTTCTTC
>TRBV6-1|TRBJ2-4|-|few
CASSESYWLYIQYF
TGTGCCAGCAGTGAATCCTACTGGTTATACATTCAGTACTTC
>TRBV15|TRBJ2-7|-|-
CATSRVEQGFYEQYF
TGTGCCACCAGCAGGGTGGAACAGGGATTCTACGAGCAGTACTTC
>TRBV5-4|TRBJ2-5|TRBD2|-
CASSLVASGSQETQYF
TGTGCCAGCAGCTTGGTGGCTAGCGGGAGCCAAGAGACCCAGTACTTC
>TRBV19|TRBJ2-3|TRBD1|-
CASRLTGAFSEDTQYF
TGTGCCAGTAGGTTGACAGGGGCCTTCTCCGAAGATACGCAGTATTTT
>TRBV28|TRBJ1-4|-|-
CASSSPRGPTNEKLFF
TGTGCCAGCAGTTCCCCCAGGGGACCAACTAATGAAAAACTGTTTTTT
>TRBV6-6|TRBJ1-1|-|-
CASSKGQWGTEAFF
TGTGCCAGCAGTAAAGGACAATGGGGCACTGAAGCTTTCTTT
>TRBV2|TRBJ1-6|TRBD1|-
CASLGQGESINSPLHF
TGTGCCAGCTTAGGACAGGGTGAAAGTATTAATTCACCCCTCCACTTT